Below are 11 T cell receptor beta chains sequenced from a single sample in a study of blood T cell repertoires in COVID-19. The protocol was immunoSEQ multiplex PCR, while the TCRdb copy is restricted to in-frame clones and leaves out a portion. The sample lists tens of thousands of clones, around 87% occurring once. Sample: peripheral blood. These receptors were taken from a woman of 80 years or more with acute or convalescent COVID-19.

This chain joins TRBV5-1 and TRBJ1-1, with D uncertain. CDR1 SGHRS and CDR2 YFSETQ come from the germline V gene. The CDR3 loop spans 14 amino acids. V dropped 0 bases and J dropped 5 bases, with 11 bases sitting between them. The CDR3 DNA reads TGCGCCAGCAGCTTGGCGCTCTCGGGAACTGAAGCTTTCTTT. Its protein is CASSLALSGTEAFF. The full variable domain, completed using reference TRBV5-1 and TRBJ1-1, is KAGVTQTPRYLIKTRGQQVTLSCSPISGHRSVSWYQQTPGQGLQFLFEYFSETQRNKGNFPGRFSGRQFSNSRSEMNVSTLELGDSALYLCASSLALSGTEAFFGQGTRLTVV.

This chain joins TRBV6-2 or TRBV6-3 and TRBJ2-5; 8 bases fit TRBD2. Germline loops: CDR1 MNHEY, CDR2 SVGEGT. CDR3 length: 15 amino acids. V dropped 2 bases and J dropped 3; count of bases not matched to a gene: 5. The CDR3 nucleotides read TGTGCCAGCAGTTACCCGGGGGGGGGCAAAGAGACCCAGTACTTC. Amino acids: CASSYPGGGKETQYF.

V is TRBV2 and J is TRBJ2-1, with 11 bases aligning to TRBD1. The V segment lost 6 bases and the J segment 4 bases; nucleotides outside the gene matches: 8. The CDR3 is made up of 16 amino acids. Germline CDR1 SNHLY, CDR2 FYNNEI. The CDR3 bases are TGTGCCAGCAGGAGAGCCGGGACAGGGGGTTACAATGAGCAGTTCTTC. This encodes CASRRAGTGGYNEQFF.

The V gene is TRBV7-8, the J gene TRBJ2-1; 14 bases fit TRBD2. The CDR3 has 17 residues. The trim removed 4 bases at V and 4 bases at J, leaving 6 bases unmatched. Germline CDR1 SGHVS, CDR2 FQNEAQ. The CDR3 region is CASSSPWTSGGYNEQFF. CDR3 coding DNA: TGTGCCAGCAGCTCACCTTGGACTAGCGGGGGGTACAATGAGCAGTTCTTC.

This chain joins TRBV12-3 or TRBV12-4 and TRBJ2-5; 8 bases fit TRBD2. Unmatched junction bases numbered 2, after V lost 1 base and J lost 7 bases. The CDR3 extends over 13 amino acids. The CDR3 loop is CASSLVLAGTQYF. The CDR3 DNA follows: TGTGCCAGCAGTTTAGTGCTAGCGGGGACCCAGTACTTC.

The V gene is TRBV5-5, the J gene TRBJ2-7; 10 positions match TRBD1. Germline V gene data show CDR1 as SGHKS and CDR2 as YYEKEE (reference sequence). V was pared by 2 bases and J by 7 bases, with 6 bases of the junction left unmatched. The CDR3 totals 14 residues. CDR3 in amino acids: CASSFRQGAGEQYF. Written as DNA, the CDR3 is TGTGCCAGCAGCTTTAGACAGGGGGCGGGGGAGCAGTACTTC. Drawing the rest from reference TRBV5-5 and TRBJ2-7, the complete variable domain is DAGVTQSPTHLIKTRGQQVTLRCSPISGHKSVSWYQQVLGQGPQFIFQYYEKEERGRGNFPDRFSARQFPNYSSELNVNALLLGDSALYLCASSFRQGAGEQYFGPGTRLTVT.

The chain carries TRBV2 and TRBJ1-1; D might be TRBD1 (6 bases). V gave up 6 bases and J gave up 0 bases, with 14 bases separating them. The CDR3 covers 15 residues. Germline V gives CDR1 SNHLY, CDR2 FYNNEI. The CDR3 nucleotides are TGTGCCAGCAGGGATGGACAGTTCATGAACACTGAAGCTTTCTTT. Translation: CASRDGQFMNTEAFF.

The rearrangement uses TRBV19 and TRBJ1-5; D perhaps matches TRBD1 (5 bases). V lost 5 bases to trimming and J lost 4 bases, with 12 bases between them. Per germline, CDR1 LNHDA and CDR2 SQIVND (reference sequence). The CDR3 extends over 14 amino acids. The CDR3 DNA reads as TGTGCCAGTAGTCGGGGGAAGGCAAATCAGCCCCAGCATTTT. Its protein product is CASSRGKANQPQHF. Filled out from reference TRBV19 and TRBJ1-5, the complete variable domain reads DGGITQSPKYLFRKEGQNVTLSCEQNLNHDAMYWYRQDPGQGLRLIYYSQIVNDFQKGDIAEGYSVSREKKESFPLTVTSAQKNPTAFYLCASSRGKANQPQHFGDGTRLSIL.

V usage is TRBV11-2 and J usage is TRBJ2-1; 13 bases map to TRBD2. With V trimmed by 5 bases and J by 0 bases, 7 bases remained unmatched. Germline CDR1 and CDR2: SGHAT and FQNNGV. CDR3 length: 18 residues. The CDR3 spells CASSGTSGGASSYNEQFF. CDR3 coding DNA: TGTGCCAGCAGCGGAACTAGCGGGGGGGCTAGCTCCTACAATGAGCAGTTCTTC. The full variable domain, rest sourced from reference TRBV11-2 and TRBJ2-1, is EAGVAQSPRYKIIEKRQSVAFWCNPISGHATLYWYQQILGQGPKLLIQFQNNGVVDDSQLPKDRFSAERLKGVDSTLKIQPAKLEDSAVYLCASSGTSGGASSYNEQFFGPGTRLTVL.

The J gene is TRBJ1-1, the V gene TRBV6-6; tentative D call: TRBD1 (5 bases). CDR1 MNHNY and CDR2 SVGAGI come from the germline V gene (reference sequence). Trimming removed 6 bases at V and 4 bases at J, with 15 bases between. The CDR3 contains 14 residues. The CDR3 loop reads CASRLQGVGTEAFF. In nucleotides, the CDR3 is TGTGCCAGCAGACTGCAGGGCGTTGGCACTGAAGCTTTCTTT.

The gene calls are TRBV6-2 or TRBV6-3 and TRBJ1-5, with a weak D call TRBD1 (6 bases). Germline values: CDR1 MNHEY, CDR2 SVGEGT. This CDR3 has 17 amino acids. Deletions cut 3 bases from V and 3 bases from J, with 18 bases between. The CDR3 sequence: CASSYTTGHGTNQPQHF. The DNA for the CDR3 is TGTGCCAGCAGTTATACAACGGGACACGGGACCAATCAGCCCCAGCATTTT.